Each of the 15 T cell receptor beta chains below was sequenced from the same sample in a study of cytomegalovirus exposure and HLA in healthy donors. In the PCR, 60 Vbeta and 13 Jbeta primers were used. The method was immunoSEQ multiplex PCR; TCRdb's version includes in-frame clones alone and lacks a portion of them. The sample consists of 90,000 to 150,000 clones, 70% to 80% of them appearing once. The sample comprised PBMCs. The receptors come from a female donor in good health and CMV-seronegative.

This chain connects TRBV4-3 to TRBJ1-2; D is unresolved. This CDR3 is built from 15 residues. CDR1 and CDR2 (germline): LGHNA, YSLEER. V gave up 0 bases and J gave up 4 bases, with 12 bases separating them. The CDR3 DNA sequence: TGCGCCAGCAGCCAAGACGGCGGTGGCTCCTATGGCTACACCTTC. This codes for CASSQDGGGSYGYTF.

CDR3: CASESSGGWVNYGYTF. CDR3 bases: TGTGCTAGCGAGAGTTCAGGGGGCTGGGTTAACTATGGCTACACCTTC. The chain employs TRBV12-5 and TRBJ1-2, with 8 bases aligning to TRBD1. Trimming took 9 bases from V and 1 from J; bases not matched to a gene: 13. The CDR3 is 16 amino acids. In germline, CDR1 is LGHNT, CDR2 FRNRAP.

This chain uses TRBV7-6 with TRBJ1-1, with D possibly matching TRBD1 (6 bases). The germline V gene encodes CDR1 SGHVS and CDR2 FNYEAQ. V was trimmed by 0 bases and J by 5 bases, leaving 10 bases between them. CDR3 length equals 14 residues. The CDR3 region has the DNA TGTGCCAGCAGCTTAGCGAGGCAGGGGACTGAAGCTTTCTTT. It specifies CASSLARQGTEAFF.

The gene calls are TRBV5-5 and TRBJ1-3; D is perhaps TRBD1 (5 bases). Germline CDR1 is SGHKS and CDR2 is YYEKEE (reference sequence). Trimming removed 1 base from V and 2 bases from J, with 7 bases in between. This CDR3 is built from 14 residues. The CDR3 sequence is CASSLPGAGNTIYF. The DNA of the CDR3 is TGTGCCAGCAGCTTGCCGGGGGCTGGAAACACCATATATTTT. The variable domain in full, completed from reference TRBV5-5 and TRBJ1-3, reads DAGVTQSPTHLIKTRGQQVTLRCSPISGHKSVSWYQQVLGQGPQFIFQYYEKEERGRGNFPDRFSARQFPNYSSELNVNALLLGDSALYLCASSLPGAGNTIYFGEGSWLTVV.

The chain combines TRBV2 with TRBJ1-3; D not certain. CDR3 length: 14 amino acids. Trimming took 2 bases from V and 6 from J, leaving 11 bases between them. The germline V gene encodes CDR1 SNHLY and CDR2 FYNNEI. CDR3 DNA: TGTGCCAGCAGTGAATACGACGGAGAAAACACCATATATTTT. It codes for CASSEYDGENTIYF.

The CDR3: CASRPGTENTEAFF. CDR3 nucleotides: TGTGCCAGCAGACCCGGGACAGAGAACACTGAAGCTTTCTTT. The V call is TRBV6-5, the J call TRBJ1-1; 7 bases align to TRBD1. The CDR3 runs 14 residues. J lost 1 base, V lost 6 bases, and 5 bases had no gene match. Germline V CDR1 and CDR2: MNHEY, SVGAGI.

The rearrangement links TRBV11-2 to TRBJ2-3, with 10 bases matching TRBD2. The trim removed 5 bases at V and 1 base at J, leaving 3 bases unmatched. The CDR3 spans 15 residues. Looked up from germline, CDR1 is SGHAT and CDR2 is FQNNGV. CDR3 in DNA: TGTGCCAGCAGCAGTGGGACTAGCGGCACAGATACGCAGTATTTT. Encoded protein: CASSSGTSGTDTQYF.

This chain uses TRBV18 with TRBJ1-1; D possibly corresponds to TRBD1 (6 bases). V was cut by 3 bases and J by 5 bases, with 19 bases left in between. The CDR3 has 16 amino acids. CDR1 is KGHSH, CDR2 LQKENI, per germline. CDR3 sequence (DNA): TGTGCCAGCTCACCCCAACCTCAACAGGGAGGGACTGAAGCTTTCTTT. Translating it yields CASSPQPQQGGTEAFF.

The V gene is TRBV6-1, the J gene TRBJ2-1, with TRBD1 matching over 7 bases. Germline-derived CDR1 and CDR2 are MNHNS and SASEGT. There are 14 residues in the CDR3. Trimming took 5 bases from V and 0 from J; bases not matched to a gene: 1. The CDR3 region is CASSWDSSYNEQFF. Here the CDR3 DNA reads TGTGCCAGCAGTTGGGACAGCTCCTACAATGAGCAGTTCTTC.

The chain recombines TRBV7-9 with TRBJ2-1, with 13 nucleotides matching TRBD2. Germline V CDR1 and CDR2: SEHNR, FQNEAQ (reference sequence). This CDR3 has 18 residues. J was trimmed by 8 bases and V by 5 bases; bases with no gene match: 15. The CDR3 sequence is CASSPLGLAGAQAHEQFF. The DNA for the CDR3 is TGTGCCAGCAGCCCTCTCGGACTAGCGGGGGCCCAGGCCCATGAGCAGTTCTTC.

This chain links TRBV30 with TRBJ2-1, with D possibly TRBD1 on 5 matching bases. CDR3 length: 13 residues. The ends were cut back, 3 bases at V and 11 bases at J, with 17 bases in the middle. The germline gives CDR1 GTSNPN, CDR2 SVGIG (reference sequence). The CDR3 spells CAWSYEIGAQQFF. CDR3 nucleotides: TGTGCCTGGAGCTACGAGATAGGGGCGCAGCAGTTCTTC.

The V and J genes are TRBV19 and TRBJ1-3; tentatively, D is TRBD1 (5 bases). The CDR3 length is 16 residues. Looked up from germline, CDR1 is LNHDA and CDR2 is SQIVND (reference sequence). Trimming took 5 bases from V and 0 from J, leaving 14 bases between them. CDR3 sequence (DNA): TGTGCCAGTAGTCCAGGGATGGGTCTCTCTGGAAACACCATATATTTT. It yields the protein CASSPGMGLSGNTIYF.

This chain uses TRBV9 with TRBJ2-7, with D tentatively TRBD2 (5 bases). The CDR3 is 14 amino acids. Germline values: CDR1 SGDLS, CDR2 YYNGEE. V gave up 4 bases and J gave up 3 bases, with 14 bases separating them. CDR3 in DNA: TGTGCCAGCAGCCCAGGAGGAGGTAGCTACGAGCAGTACTTC. Protein product: CASSPGGGSYEQYF.

The chain links TRBV4-1 to TRBJ2-5, with 9 positions matching TRBD1. V lost 5 bases to trimming and J lost 0 bases; unmatched junction nucleotides: 7. The CDR3 loop spans 16 amino acids. Germline V gene sequence: CDR1 MGHRA, CDR2 YSYEKL. The CDR3 is CASSDLDRGYQETQYF. The CDR3 DNA reads TGCGCCAGCAGCGACTTGGACAGGGGTTACCAAGAGACCCAGTACTTC.

The V call is TRBV9, the J call TRBJ2-1; D unclear. Per the germline V gene, CDR1 is SGDLS and CDR2 is YYNGEE. This CDR3 is 11 amino acids long. Trimming left V 2 bases short and J 5 bases short, with 2 bases between. Here the CDR3 reads CASSVDNEQFF. The CDR3 nucleotides read TGTGCCAGCAGCGTCGACAATGAGCAGTTCTTC.